A selection of T cell receptor beta chains follows, all from one sample in a study of T-cell reconstitution after alpha-beta-depleted transplantation in children. TCRdb reprocessed the PCR reads via MiXCR and lists one record per CDR3 protein. The sample records 500,000 or so distinct CDR3 sequences, 11% being singletons. The sample in question was PBMCs, mostly from graft donor cells, obtained 180 days after TCRalphabeta/CD19-depleted stem cell transplant. These receptors all come from a female patient aged 2-10 years who had a stem cell transplant for aplastic anemia, so the T cells may come from the graft donor. The CDR3 runs from the conserved cysteine through the conserved F or W.

TRBV14 CASSLKAGGIYNEQFF
TRBV19 CASSPTLGEKLFF
TRBV9 CASSAQGGAQYF
TRBV12-3/TRBV12-4 CASSLWRQAETQYF
TRBV4-3 CASSPGTNYYQETQYF
TRBV12-3/TRBV12-4 CASSSPGSGLDNEQFF
TRBV5-1 CATSLSVSGSGTDTQYF
TRBV11-2 CASSHPGLHLGNTIYF
TRBV5-1 CASSPADRGLTGELFF
TRBV7-2 CASSPGDRGPGELFF
TRBV13 CASSFRSPMNTEAFF
TRBV5-1 CASSGAGGPMVEQFF
TRBV2 CASKGGESSYNEQFF
TRBV4-2 CASSLTTGAATNEKLFF
TRBV2 CASLRGASGYQETQYF
TRBV2 CASSPWTSGENYEQYF
TRBV11-2 CASSLGGLQGAGNYGYTF
TRBV6-5 CASSSRFWTGASSSEQYF
TRBV4-3 CASSQDGGLDRDGTQYF
TRBV12-3/TRBV12-4 CASRAGGHEQFF
TRBV20-1 CSASIGDTEAFF
TRBV6-2/TRBV6-3 CASSYQTGFSSPLHF
TRBV12-3/TRBV12-4 CASREGRRNGSPLHF
TRBV2 CASGDQGKLAKNIQYF
TRBV3-1 CASSQAPGIHTGELFF
TRBV28 CASSLYSGRLYEQYF
TRBV12-3/TRBV12-4 CASSPPGPNTGELFF
TRBV20-1 CSATGGNLIRGNQPQHF
TRBV12-3/TRBV12-4 CASSPRTDSYEQYF
TRBV25-1 CASSEARHAETQYF
TRBV28 CASSLLQGSEQYF
TRBV15 CATSREQEKGANYGYTF
TRBV4-3 CASSQDFRRENARTDTQYF
TRBV6-2/TRBV6-3 CDSSSHQPPAVYNEQFF
TRBV10-3 CAISEIGTSAYEQYF
TRBV11-2 CASSLEGRAVQFF
TRBV19 CASRTGTGINSPLHF
TRBV20-1 CSAYPPRTGKPGANVLTF
TRBV28 CASSSPGLAMNEQFF
TRBV5-1 CASSLEDRPYNEQFF
TRBV11-3 CASSPGLAKDTQYF
TRBV19 CASSLSGSEQFF